The T cell receptor (beta chain) under discussion was sequenced for a study of blood T cell repertoires in COVID-19. Study information: Researchers got acute and convalescent COVID-19 samples from the United States, Italy and Spain.

Trimming took 0 bases from V and 1 from J; bases not matched to a gene: 2. CDR3 length: 15 residues. The V gene's germline CDR1 is LNHDA and CDR2 SQIVND (reference sequence). Method: immunoSEQ multiplex PCR; TCRdb's copy keeps in-frame clones and lacks some. The sample records a few hundred thousand clones, about 82% being singletons. The sequence was obtained from a human donor in a cohort sampled during active COVID-19. The sequenced material came from peripheral blood. The chain employs TRBV19 and TRBJ1-1, with 7 bases fitting TRBD1. The CDR3 loop reads CASSIDPGGNTEAFF. CDR3 nucleotide sequence: TGTGCCAGTAGTATAGATCCAGGGGGGAACACTGAAGCTTTCTTT.